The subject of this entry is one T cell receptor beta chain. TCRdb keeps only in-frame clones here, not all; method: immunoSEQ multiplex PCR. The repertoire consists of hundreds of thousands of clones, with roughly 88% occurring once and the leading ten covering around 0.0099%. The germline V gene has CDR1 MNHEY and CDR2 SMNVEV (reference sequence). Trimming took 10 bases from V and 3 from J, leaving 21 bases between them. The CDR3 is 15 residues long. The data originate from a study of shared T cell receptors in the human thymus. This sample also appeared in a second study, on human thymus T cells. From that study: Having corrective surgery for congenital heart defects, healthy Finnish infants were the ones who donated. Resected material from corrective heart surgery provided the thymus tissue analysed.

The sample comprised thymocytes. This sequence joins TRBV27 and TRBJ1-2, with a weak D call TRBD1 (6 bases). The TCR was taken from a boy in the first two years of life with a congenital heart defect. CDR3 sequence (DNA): TGTGCCACGCGGGGGGAAGCAGGGGTCCACTATGGCTACACCTTC. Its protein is CATRGEAGVHYGYTF.